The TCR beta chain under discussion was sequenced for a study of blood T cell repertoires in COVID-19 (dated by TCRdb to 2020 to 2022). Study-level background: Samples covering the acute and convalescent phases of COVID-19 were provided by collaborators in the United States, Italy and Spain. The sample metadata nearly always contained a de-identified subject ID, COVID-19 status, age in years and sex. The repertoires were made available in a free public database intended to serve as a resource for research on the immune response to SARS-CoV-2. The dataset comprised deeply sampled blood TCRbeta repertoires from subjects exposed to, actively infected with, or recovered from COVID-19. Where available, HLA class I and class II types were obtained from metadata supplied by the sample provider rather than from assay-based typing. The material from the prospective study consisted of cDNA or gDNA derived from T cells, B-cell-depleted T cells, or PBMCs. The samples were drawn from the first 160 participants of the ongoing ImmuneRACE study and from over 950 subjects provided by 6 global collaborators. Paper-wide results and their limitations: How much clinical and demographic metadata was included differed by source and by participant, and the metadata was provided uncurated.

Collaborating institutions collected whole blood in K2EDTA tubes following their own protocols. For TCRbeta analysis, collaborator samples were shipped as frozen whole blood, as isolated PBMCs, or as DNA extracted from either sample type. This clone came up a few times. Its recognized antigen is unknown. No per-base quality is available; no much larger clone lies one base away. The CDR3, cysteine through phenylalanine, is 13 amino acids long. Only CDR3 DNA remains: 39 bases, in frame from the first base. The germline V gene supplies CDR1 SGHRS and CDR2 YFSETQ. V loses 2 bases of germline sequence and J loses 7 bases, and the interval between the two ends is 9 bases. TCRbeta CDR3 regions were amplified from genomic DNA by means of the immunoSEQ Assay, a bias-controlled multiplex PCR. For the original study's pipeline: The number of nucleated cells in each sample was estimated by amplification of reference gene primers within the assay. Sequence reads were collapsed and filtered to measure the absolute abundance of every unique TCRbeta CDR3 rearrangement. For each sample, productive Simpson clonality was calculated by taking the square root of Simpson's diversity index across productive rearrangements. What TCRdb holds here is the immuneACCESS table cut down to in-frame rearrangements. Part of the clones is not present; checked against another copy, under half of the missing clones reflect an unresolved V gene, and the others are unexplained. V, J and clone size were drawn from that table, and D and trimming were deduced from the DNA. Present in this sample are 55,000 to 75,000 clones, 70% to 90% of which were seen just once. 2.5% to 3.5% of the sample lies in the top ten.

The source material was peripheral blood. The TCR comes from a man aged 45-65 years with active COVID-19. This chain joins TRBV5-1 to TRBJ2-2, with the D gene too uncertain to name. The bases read TGCGCCAGCAGCTTCACTGCTGGCGGGGAGCTGTTTTTT. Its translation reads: CASSFTAGGELFF.